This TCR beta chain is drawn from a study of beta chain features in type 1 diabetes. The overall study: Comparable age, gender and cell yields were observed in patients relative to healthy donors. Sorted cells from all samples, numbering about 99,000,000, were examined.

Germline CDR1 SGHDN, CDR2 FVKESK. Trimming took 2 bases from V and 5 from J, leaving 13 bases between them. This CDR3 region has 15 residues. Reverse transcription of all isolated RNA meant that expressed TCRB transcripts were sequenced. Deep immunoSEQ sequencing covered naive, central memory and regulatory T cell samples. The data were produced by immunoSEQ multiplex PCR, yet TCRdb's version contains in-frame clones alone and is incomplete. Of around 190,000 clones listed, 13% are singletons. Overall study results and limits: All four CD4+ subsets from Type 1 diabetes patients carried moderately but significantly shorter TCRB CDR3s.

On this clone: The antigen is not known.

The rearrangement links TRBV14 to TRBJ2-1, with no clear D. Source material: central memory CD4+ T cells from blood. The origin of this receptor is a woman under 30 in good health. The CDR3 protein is CASSQRLRVHNEQFF. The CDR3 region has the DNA TGTGCCAGCAGCCAACGGTTACGGGTCCACAATGAGCAGTTCTTC.